This T cell receptor beta chain is drawn from a study of cytomegalovirus exposure and HLA in healthy donors. Study outcomes and limitations: First-cohort TCR clusters were later found to tend to co-occur in the 120 or so validation repertoires.

This clone was seen once. Its target is not known. This CDR3 comprises 12 residues. The germline CDR1 and CDR2 sequences are SGHRS and YFSETQ. Trimming shortened V by 5 bases and J by 0 bases, and 6 bases separated the two germline ends. Assay used: immunoSEQ multiplex PCR; TCRdb lists only in-frame clones, some missing. The sample carries about 130,000 clones, 80% to 90% recorded once. The rearrangement uses TRBV5-1 and TRBJ2-7; unclear D gene. Sequenced: PBMCs. The origin of this receptor is a woman aged 18-30 years in good health and CMV-seronegative. The CDR3 coding sequence is TGCGCCAGCAGTTCGAGCTCCTACGAGCAGTACTTC. Protein: CASSSSSYEQYF.